This TCR beta chain is drawn from a study of PD-L1 blockade in urothelial cancer. Profiling relied on immunoSEQ multiplex PCR, and the TCRdb table lists in-frame clones only, not all of them. The sample lists 80,000 to 100,000 clones, 82% occurring once. The CDR3 extends over 15 amino acids. Germline-derived CDR1 and CDR2 are SGHNT and YYREEE (reference sequence). The ends were cut back, 4 bases at V and 4 bases at J, with 17 bases in the middle. Sequenced here: PBMCs, sampled around atezolizumab (anti-PD-L1) treatment. The TCR sequence derives from a man between 65 and 85 years old with urothelial cancer. The V gene is TRBV5-4, the J gene TRBJ2-5; possibly TRBD2 for D (6 bases). The DNA of the CDR3 is TGTGCCAGCAGCCCCCGGGGAGGAGAGGGAGAGACCCAGTACTTC. It yields the protein CASSPRGGEGETQYF.